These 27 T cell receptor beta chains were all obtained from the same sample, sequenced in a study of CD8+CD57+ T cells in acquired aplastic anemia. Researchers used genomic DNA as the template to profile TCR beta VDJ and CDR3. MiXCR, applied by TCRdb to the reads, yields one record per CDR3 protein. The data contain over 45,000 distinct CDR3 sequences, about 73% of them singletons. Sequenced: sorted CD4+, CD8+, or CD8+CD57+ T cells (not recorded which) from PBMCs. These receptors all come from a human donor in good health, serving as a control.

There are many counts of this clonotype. As DNA, the CDR3 is TGTGCCAGCAGCCCGGCGGACAGGATGAACACTGAAGCTTTCTTT. It is translated as CASSPADRMNTEAFF. The chain couples TRBV11-2 to TRBJ1-1; 7 bases agree with TRBD1. V gave up 5 bases and J gave up 0 bases; unmatched junction bases: 6. The CDR3 is made up of 15 amino acids. The germline gives CDR1 SGHAT, CDR2 FQNNGV.

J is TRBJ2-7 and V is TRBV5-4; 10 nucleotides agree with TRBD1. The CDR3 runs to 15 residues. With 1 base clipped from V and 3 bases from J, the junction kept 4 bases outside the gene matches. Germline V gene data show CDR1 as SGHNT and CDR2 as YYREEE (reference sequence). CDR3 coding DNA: TGTGCCAGCAGCTTGACCGGGACAGGGGACTACGAGCAGTACTTC. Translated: CASSLTGTGDYEQYF.

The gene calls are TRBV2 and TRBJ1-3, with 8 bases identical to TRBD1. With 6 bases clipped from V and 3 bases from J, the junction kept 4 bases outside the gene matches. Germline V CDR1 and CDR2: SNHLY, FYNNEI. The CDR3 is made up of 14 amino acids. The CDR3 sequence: CASSSTGGGNTIYF. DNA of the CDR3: TGTGCCAGCAGCTCCACAGGGGGTGGAAACACCATATATTTT. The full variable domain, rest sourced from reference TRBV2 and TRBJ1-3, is EPEVTQTPSHQVTQMGQEVILRCVPISNHLYFYWYRQILGQKVEFLVSFYNNEISEKSEIFDDQFSVERPDGSNFTLKIRSTKLEDSAMYFCASSSTGGGNTIYFGEGSWLTVV.

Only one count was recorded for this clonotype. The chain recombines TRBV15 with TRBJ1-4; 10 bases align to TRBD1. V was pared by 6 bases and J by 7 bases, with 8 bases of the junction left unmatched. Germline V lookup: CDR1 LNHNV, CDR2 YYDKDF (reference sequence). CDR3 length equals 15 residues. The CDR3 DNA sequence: TGTGCCACCAGACCCGGACAGGGGGAATTTGAAAAACTGTTTTTT. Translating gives CATRPGQGEFEKLFF.

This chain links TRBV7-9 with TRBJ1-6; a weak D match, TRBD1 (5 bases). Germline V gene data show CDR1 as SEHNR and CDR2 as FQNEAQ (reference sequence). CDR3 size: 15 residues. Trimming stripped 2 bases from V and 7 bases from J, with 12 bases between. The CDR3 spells CASSLYGGGNSPLHF. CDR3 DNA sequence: TGTGCCAGCAGCTTATATGGGGGAGGGAATTCACCCCTCCACTTT.

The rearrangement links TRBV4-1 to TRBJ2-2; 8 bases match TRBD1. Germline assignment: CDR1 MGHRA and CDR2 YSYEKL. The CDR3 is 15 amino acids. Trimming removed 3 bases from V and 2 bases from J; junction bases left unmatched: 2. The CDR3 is CASSHDRGNTGELFF. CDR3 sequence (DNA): TGCGCCAGCAGCCATGACAGGGGAAACACCGGGGAGCTGTTTTTT.

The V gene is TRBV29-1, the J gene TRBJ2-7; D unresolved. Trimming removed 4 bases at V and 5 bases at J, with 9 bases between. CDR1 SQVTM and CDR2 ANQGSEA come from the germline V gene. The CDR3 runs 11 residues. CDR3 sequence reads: CSVGYHNEQYF. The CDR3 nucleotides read TGCAGCGTTGGGTACCACAACGAGCAGTACTTC.

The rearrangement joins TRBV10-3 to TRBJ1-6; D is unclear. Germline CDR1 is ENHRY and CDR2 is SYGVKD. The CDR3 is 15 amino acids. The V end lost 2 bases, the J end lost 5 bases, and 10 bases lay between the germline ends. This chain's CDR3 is CAISERDSNNSPLHF. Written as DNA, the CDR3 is TGTGCCATCAGTGAGCGGGATTCCAATAATTCACCCCTCCACTTT.

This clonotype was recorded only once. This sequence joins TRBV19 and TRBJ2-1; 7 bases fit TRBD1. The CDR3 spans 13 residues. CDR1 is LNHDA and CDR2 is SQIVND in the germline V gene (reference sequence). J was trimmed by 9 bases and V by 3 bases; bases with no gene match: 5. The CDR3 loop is CASSITGAGEQFF. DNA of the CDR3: TGTGCCAGTAGTATTACAGGGGCGGGTGAGCAGTTCTTC.

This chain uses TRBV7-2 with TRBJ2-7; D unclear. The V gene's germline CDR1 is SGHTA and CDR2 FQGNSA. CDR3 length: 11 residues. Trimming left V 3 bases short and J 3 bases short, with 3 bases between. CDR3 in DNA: TGTGCCAGCAGCTTTAACTACGAGCAGTACTTC. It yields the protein CASSFNYEQYF.

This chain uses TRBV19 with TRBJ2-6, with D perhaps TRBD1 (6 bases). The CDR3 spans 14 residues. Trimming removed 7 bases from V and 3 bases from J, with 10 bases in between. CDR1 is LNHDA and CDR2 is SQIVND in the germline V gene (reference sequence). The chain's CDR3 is CASTGVVGANVLTF. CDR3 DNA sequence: TGTGCCAGTACAGGGGTGGTTGGGGCCAACGTCCTGACTTTC. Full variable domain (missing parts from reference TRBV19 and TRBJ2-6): DGGITQSPKYLFRKEGQNVTLSCEQNLNHDAMYWYRQDPGQGLRLIYYSQIVNDFQKGDIAEGYSVSREKKESFPLTVTSAQKNPTAFYLCASTGVVGANVLTFGAGSRLTVL.

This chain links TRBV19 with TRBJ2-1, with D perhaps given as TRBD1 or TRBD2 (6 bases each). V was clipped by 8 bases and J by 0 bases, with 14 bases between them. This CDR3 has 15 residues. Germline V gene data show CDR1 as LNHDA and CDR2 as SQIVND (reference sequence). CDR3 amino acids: CASRIGGSSYNEQFF. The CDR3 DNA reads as TGTGCCAGTCGCATCGGGGGCTCCTCCTACAATGAGCAGTTCTTC.

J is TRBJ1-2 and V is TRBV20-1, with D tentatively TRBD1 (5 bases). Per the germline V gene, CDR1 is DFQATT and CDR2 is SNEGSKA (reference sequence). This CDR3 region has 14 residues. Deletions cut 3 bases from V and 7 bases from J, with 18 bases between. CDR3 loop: CSASFRGGRGGYTF. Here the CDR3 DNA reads TGCAGTGCTAGCTTCCGGGGCGGACGAGGTGGCTACACCTTC.

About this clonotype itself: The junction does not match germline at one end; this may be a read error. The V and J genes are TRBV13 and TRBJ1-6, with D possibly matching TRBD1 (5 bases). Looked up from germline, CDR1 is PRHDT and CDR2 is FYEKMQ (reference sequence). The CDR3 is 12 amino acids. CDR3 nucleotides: TGTGCCAGCAGCTTGGGGCTATCACCCCTCCACTTC. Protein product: CASSLGLSPLHF.

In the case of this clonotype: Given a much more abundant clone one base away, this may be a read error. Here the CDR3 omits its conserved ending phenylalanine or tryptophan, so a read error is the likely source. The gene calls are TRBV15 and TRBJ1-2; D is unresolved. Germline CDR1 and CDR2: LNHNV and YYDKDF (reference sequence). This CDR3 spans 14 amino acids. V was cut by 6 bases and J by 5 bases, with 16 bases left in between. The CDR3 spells CATRGSGDPYGYTV. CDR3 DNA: TGTGCCACCAGGGGGTCCGGGGATCCTTATGGCTACACCGTC.

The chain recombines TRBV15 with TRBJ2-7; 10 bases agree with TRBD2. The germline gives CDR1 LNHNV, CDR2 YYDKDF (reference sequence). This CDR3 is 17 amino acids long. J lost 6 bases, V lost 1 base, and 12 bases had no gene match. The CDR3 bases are TGTGCCACCAGCAGAGGTCAAATAGCGGGAGGAGGGGTCGAGCAGTACTTC. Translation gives CATSRGQIAGGGVEQYF.

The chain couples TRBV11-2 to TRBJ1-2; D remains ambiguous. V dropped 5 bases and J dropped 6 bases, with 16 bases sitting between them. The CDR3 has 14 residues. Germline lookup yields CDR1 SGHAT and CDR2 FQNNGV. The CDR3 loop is CASSLVTRTDGYTF. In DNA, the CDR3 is TGTGCCAGCAGCCTGGTGACAAGGACCGATGGCTACACCTTC.

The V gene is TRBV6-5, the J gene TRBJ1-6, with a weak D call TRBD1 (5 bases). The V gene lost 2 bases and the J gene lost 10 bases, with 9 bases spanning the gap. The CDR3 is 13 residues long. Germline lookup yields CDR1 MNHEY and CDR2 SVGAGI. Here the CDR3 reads CASSYGTGSPLHF. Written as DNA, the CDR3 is TGTGCCAGCAGTTACGGGACGGGCTCACCCCTCCACTTT.

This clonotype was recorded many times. The CDR3 sequence is CASSFPGQGVNEQYF. The CDR3 DNA is TGTGCCAGCAGTTTTCCGGGACAGGGAGTCAATGAGCAGTACTTC. This chain links TRBV28 with TRBJ2-7; TRBD1 matches 9 bases. Per germline, CDR1 MDHEN and CDR2 SYDVKM. J gave up 7 bases and V 3 bases, and 10 bases lay outside the gene matches. The CDR3 loop spans 15 amino acids.

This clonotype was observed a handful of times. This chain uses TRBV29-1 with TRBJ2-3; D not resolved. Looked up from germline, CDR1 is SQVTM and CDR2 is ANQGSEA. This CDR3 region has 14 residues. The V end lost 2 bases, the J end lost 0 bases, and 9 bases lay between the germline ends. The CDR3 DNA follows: TGCAGCGTTGAACGAGCGCCTAGCACAGATACGCAGTATTTT. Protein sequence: CSVERAPSTDTQYF.

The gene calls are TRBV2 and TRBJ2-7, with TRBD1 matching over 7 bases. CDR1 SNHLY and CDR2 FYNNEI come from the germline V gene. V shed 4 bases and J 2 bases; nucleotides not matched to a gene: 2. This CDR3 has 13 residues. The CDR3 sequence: CASSGQGAYEQYF. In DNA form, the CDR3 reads TGTGCCAGCAGTGGACAGGGTGCCTACGAGCAGTACTTC.

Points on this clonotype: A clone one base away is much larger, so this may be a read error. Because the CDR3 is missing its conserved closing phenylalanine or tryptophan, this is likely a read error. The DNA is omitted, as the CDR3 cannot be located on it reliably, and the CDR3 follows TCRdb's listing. This CDR3 is CASSISLAGVNEQSL. The rearrangement joins TRBV19 to TRBJ2-1; no DNA check was done on the table's D call, TRBD2. Germline V lookup: CDR1 LNHDA, CDR2 SQIVND (reference sequence). The CDR3 spans 15 residues, counting both ends.

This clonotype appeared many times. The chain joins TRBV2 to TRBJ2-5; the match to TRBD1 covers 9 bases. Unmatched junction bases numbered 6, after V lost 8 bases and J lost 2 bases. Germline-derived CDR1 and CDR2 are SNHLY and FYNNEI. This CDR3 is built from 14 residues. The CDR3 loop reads CASETGTGQETQYF. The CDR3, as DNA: TGTGCCAGCGAGACCGGGACAGGGCAAGAGACCCAGTACTTC.

The CDR3 bases are TGCAGCGTTGAAGCCCTGGGAGGGGCCGGTCAAGATACGCAGTATTTT. Translation gives CSVEALGGAGQDTQYF. The J gene is TRBJ2-3, the V gene TRBV29-1; 7 bases line up with TRBD2. CDR1 is SQVTM and CDR2 is ANQGSEA in the germline V gene. CDR3 length: 16 amino acids. V dropped 1 base and J dropped 5; count of bases not matched to a gene: 12.

CDR3 region: CASSYSAGNQPQHF. CDR3 nucleotide sequence: TGTGCCAGCAGTTACTCCGCGGGAAACCAGCCCCAGCATTTT. The genes are TRBV6-5 and TRBJ1-5; D is uncertain. Germline assignment: CDR1 MNHEY and CDR2 SVGAGI. Trimming took off 0 bases at V and 7 bases at J, with 10 bases between the two ends. The CDR3 extends over 14 amino acids.

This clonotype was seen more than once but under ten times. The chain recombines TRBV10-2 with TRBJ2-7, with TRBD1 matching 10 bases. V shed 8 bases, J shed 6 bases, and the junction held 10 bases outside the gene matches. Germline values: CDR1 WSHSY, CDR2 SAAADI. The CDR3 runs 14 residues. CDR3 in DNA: TGCGCCAGCGTATCCGGGACAGGGGTCCTCGAGCAGTACTTC. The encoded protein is CASVSGTGVLEQYF.

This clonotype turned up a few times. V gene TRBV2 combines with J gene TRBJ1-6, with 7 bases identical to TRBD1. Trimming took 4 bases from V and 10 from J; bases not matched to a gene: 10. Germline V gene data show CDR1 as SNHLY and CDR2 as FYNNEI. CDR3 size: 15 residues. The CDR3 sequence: CASSGTGGALSPLHF. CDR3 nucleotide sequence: TGTGCCAGCAGTGGGACAGGAGGGGCACTCTCACCCCTCCACTTT.